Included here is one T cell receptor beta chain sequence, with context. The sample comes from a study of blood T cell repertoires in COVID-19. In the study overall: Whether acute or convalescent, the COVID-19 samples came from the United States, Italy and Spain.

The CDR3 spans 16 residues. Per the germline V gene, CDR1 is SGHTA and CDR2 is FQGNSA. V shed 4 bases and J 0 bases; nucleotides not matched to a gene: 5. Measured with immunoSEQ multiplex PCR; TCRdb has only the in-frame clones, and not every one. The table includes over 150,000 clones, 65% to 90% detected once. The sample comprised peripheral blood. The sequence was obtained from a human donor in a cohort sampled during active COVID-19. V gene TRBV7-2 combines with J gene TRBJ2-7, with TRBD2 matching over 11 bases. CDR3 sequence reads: CASSSRLAGSSYEQYF. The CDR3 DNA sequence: TGTGCCAGCAGCTCGAGACTAGCGGGATCCTCCTACGAGCAGTACTTC.